One and the same sample provided the 23 T cell receptor beta chains below, sequenced in a study of T cell clonality in common variable immunodeficiency. TCRdb keeps only in-frame clones here, not all; method: immunoSEQ multiplex PCR. The specimen has tens of thousands of clones, none found just once. The specimen was peripheral blood mononuclear cells. These receptors originate from a person between 18 and 75 years old in good health.

On this clone: At one boundary the junction diverges from the germline segment, which might be a read error. The read terminates 3 residues before the CDR3 end, so the remaining end is supplied by the germline J gene. The chain couples TRBV7-9 to TRBJ1-3, with 8 bases aligning to TRBD1. The V gene's germline CDR1 is SEHNR and CDR2 FQNEAQ (reference sequence). This CDR3 has 15 residues. The sequenced part of the CDR3 DNA is TGTGCCAGCAGCTTGCAGGGGGGGACAGGAAACACA. This gives the protein CASSLQGGTGNT. The CDR3, in full, reads CASSLQGGTGNTIYF.

In its sample, this clone was seen many times. The CDR3 extends 3 residues past the end of the read, so its final part is completed from the germline J gene. The chain links TRBV11-2 to TRBJ1-2; D is ambiguous. Per germline, CDR1 SGHAT and CDR2 FQNNGV. This CDR3 has 13 residues. CDR3 bases read: TGTGCCAGCAGTCTAATGCGGGAAGCCGGC. Translated, it gives CASSLMREAG. The entire CDR3 sequence reads CASSLMREAGYTF.

This clone showed up many times. The read terminates 3 residues before the CDR3 end, so the remaining end is supplied by the germline J gene. The chain links TRBV6-2 or TRBV6-3 to TRBJ2-1; 7 nucleotides agree with TRBD2. This CDR3 has 14 residues. Trimming at V came to 6 bases and at J to 6 bases, leaving 8 bases not matched to a gene. Germline CDR1 and CDR2: MNHEY and SVGEGT. The sequenced CDR3 bases are TGTGCCAGCAGCTTCCCTGGACTAGTCAATGAG. This gives the protein CASSFPGLVNE. The full-length CDR3 reads as CASSFPGLVNEQFF.

This clone showed up many times. Read sequence stops 3 residues before the CDR3 end, and the germline J gene provides the missing end. The gene calls are TRBV19 and TRBJ2-5; perhaps TRBD1 as D (6 bases). Germline V gene sequence: CDR1 LNHDA, CDR2 SQIVND (reference sequence). The CDR3 runs to 13 residues. V lost 5 bases to trimming and J lost 1 base, with 8 bases between them. The CDR3: CASSLQGQETQYF. The CDR3 bases that were read are TGTGCCAGTAGTCTACAGGGCCAAGAGACC.

Many counts were recorded for this clone. The read ends 3 residues early relative to the CDR3; the germline J gene fills the gap. V and J are TRBV20-1 and TRBJ1-2; tentative D call: TRBD1 (5 bases). This CDR3 contains 9 residues. Germline CDR1 DFQATT, CDR2 SNEGSKA (reference sequence). Partial CDR3 DNA: TGCAGCTTGACAGTCGGC. Its protein product is CSLTVG. The CDR3 in its entirety is CSLTVGYTF.

This clone was seen repeatedly, ten times or more. The read comes to an end 3 residues before the CDR3 does, leaving the germline J gene to fill in the end. V usage is TRBV18 and J usage is TRBJ2-7; 8 bases are shared with TRBD1. This CDR3 has 14 amino acids. Trimming cost V 2 bases and J 2 bases; bases outside gene matches: 2. CDR1 is KGHSH, CDR2 LQKENI, per germline. The CDR3 protein is CASSPTGQAYEQYF. The DNA read from the CDR3 is TGTGCCAGCTCACCAACGGGACAGGCCTACGAG.

There are many counts of this clone. The read terminates 3 residues before the CDR3 end, so the remaining end is supplied by the germline J gene. V is TRBV7-9 and J is TRBJ2-7; D is undetermined. The CDR3 runs to 13 residues. The V gene lost 5 bases and the J gene lost 3 bases, with 11 bases spanning the gap. Germline V gene sequence: CDR1 SEHNR, CDR2 FQNEAQ (reference sequence). CDR3 in amino acids: CASSPTLGYEQYF. The part of the CDR3 DNA that was read is TGTGCCAGCAGCCCGACACTCGGCTACGAG. Filled out from reference TRBV7-9 and TRBJ2-7, the complete variable domain reads DTGVSQNPRHKITKRGQNVTFRCDPISEHNRLYWYRQTLGQGPEFLTYFQNEAQLEKSRLLSDRFSAERPKGSFSTLEIQRTEQGDSAMYLCASSPTLGYEQYFGPGTRLTVT.

Comments on this clone: A read error may account for a junction end that differs from germline. The CDR3 end lies 3 residues beyond the end of the read and is filled in from the germline J gene. The sample carries other DNA sequences with the same CDR3. V gene TRBV30 combines with J gene TRBJ1-3, with TRBD1 matching 7 bases. The CDR3 runs to 14 residues. Germline lookup yields CDR1 GTSNPN and CDR2 SVGIG (reference sequence). CDR3 loop: CAWSQTGSGNTIYF. Incomplete CDR3 DNA: TGTGCCTGGAGTCAGACAGGGTCTGGAAACACA.

This clone has at least ten counts. Coverage ceases 3 residues before the CDR3 finishes, and the germline J gene fills in the end. The genes are TRBV30 and TRBJ2-2; D is perhaps TRBD1 (5 bases). There are 13 residues in the CDR3. Looked up from germline, CDR1 is GTSNPN and CDR2 is SVGIG (reference sequence). CDR3 residues: CAWSLGVGEKLFF. The sequenced CDR3 bases are TGTGCCTGGAGTCTAGGGGTGGGTGAAAAG.

This clone was counted ten times or more. Read coverage stops 3 residues before the CDR3 terminus; the germline J gene supplies the remainder. The J gene is TRBJ1-5, the V gene TRBV20-1; D is possibly TRBD1 (6 bases). CDR3 size: 13 residues. Germline V gene sequence: CDR1 DFQATT, CDR2 SNEGSKA (reference sequence). Trimming cost V 0 bases and J 7 bases, with 10 bases left between them. The covered CDR3 bases are TGCAGTGCTAGAGAGCCAGGGGCCCAGCCC. Amino acid sequence: CSAREPGAQP. In full, the CDR3 reads CSAREPGAQPQHF.

Turning to this clone: The observed sequence ends 3 residues before the CDR3 terminus, with the missing tail filled in from the germline J gene. V and J are TRBV6-2 or TRBV6-3 and TRBJ2-7, with 7 bases that match TRBD2. The ends lost 1 base at V and 3 bases at J; junction bases unmatched: 6. Germline assignment: CDR1 MNHEY and CDR2 SVGEGT. The CDR3 is 15 amino acids. CDR3 amino acids: CASSYLPRGVYEQYF. The sequenced part of the CDR3 DNA is TGTGCCAGCAGTTACTTGCCCCGGGGGGTCTACGAG.

This clone was found many times. A junction boundary mismatches the germline segment, possibly from a read error. The CDR3 is cut off 3 residues early in the read; its end comes from the germline J gene. This sequence joins TRBV4-2 and TRBJ2-5; 11 nucleotides agree with TRBD2. The CDR3 extends over 17 amino acids. Germline V gene lookup returns CDR1 LGHNA and CDR2 YNFKEQ. This CDR3 reads CASSQNIAGGVGETQYF. CDR3 bases read: TGCGCCAGCAGCCAAAACATAGCGGGAGGGGTGGGAGAGACC.

The sample holds many counts of this clone. The CDR3 goes on 3 residues after the read ends, and that part is filled in from the germline J gene. The chain carries TRBV5-1 and TRBJ2-5, with a weak D call TRBD1 (6 bases). Germline CDR1 reads SGHRS; CDR2 reads YFSETQ. Trimming took 1 base from V and 4 from J, leaving 17 bases between them. This CDR3 is built from 16 residues. CDR3 protein: CASSLNGGAPPETQYF. CDR3 DNA (partial): TGCGCCAGCAGCTTGAATGGGGGCGCCCCCCCAGAGACC.

Many counts were recorded for this clone. Read data end 3 residues before the CDR3 end; the end is taken from the germline J gene. The V and J genes are TRBV5-1 and TRBJ2-7; perhaps TRBD2 as D (5 bases). Germline V gene sequence: CDR1 SGHRS, CDR2 YFSETQ. V was clipped by 7 bases and J by 5 bases, with 10 bases between them. CDR3 length equals 11 residues. CDR3: CASSTRDEQYF. CDR3 bases read: TGCGCCAGCTCCACTAGGGACGAG.

This clone was observed many times. The CDR3 is cut off 3 residues early in the read; its end comes from the germline J gene. The rearrangement uses TRBV5-1 and TRBJ1-2, with 8 bases lining up with TRBD1. After removal of 2 bases from V and 2 bases from J, the junction contained 2 bases not matched to a gene. CDR3 length equals 14 residues. Germline lookup yields CDR1 SGHRS and CDR2 YFSETQ. The sequenced part of the CDR3 DNA is TGCGCCAGCAGCTTAGACAGGGGAAACTATGGC. It translates to CASSLDRGNYG. The full-length CDR3 reads as CASSLDRGNYGYTF.

This clone was picked up many times. Read sequence stops 3 residues before the CDR3 end, and the germline J gene provides the missing end. The chain combines TRBV18 with TRBJ1-4; 8 positions agree with TRBD1. Germline loops: CDR1 KGHSH, CDR2 LQKENI. The CDR3 is 17 residues long. The trim removed 3 bases at V and 3 bases at J, leaving 9 bases unmatched. CDR3 bases read: TGTGCCAGCTCACCGGCGGACAGGGTGTTTGCTAATGAAAAA. Translating it yields CASSPADRVFANEK. From start to end, the CDR3 is CASSPADRVFANEKLFF.

The sequenced part of the CDR3 DNA is TGTGCCTCCCTTGTGTTGACAAGTGACTATGGT. It translates to CASLVLTSDYG. The full CDR3 protein reads CASLVLTSDYGQYF. The chain carries TRBV30 and TRBJ2-4, with D maybe TRBD2 (5 bases). The CDR3 goes on 3 residues after the read ends, and that part is filled in from the germline J gene. The CDR3 is made up of 14 amino acids. The germline V gene has CDR1 GTSNPN and CDR2 SVGIG (reference sequence).

In this sample, this clone turned up many times. The missing CDR3 end, 3 residues past where the read stops, is filled in from the germline J gene. The rearrangement links TRBV18 to TRBJ2-7; TRBD1 matches at 8 bases. Germline values: CDR1 KGHSH, CDR2 LQKENI. This CDR3 has 15 amino acids. V was pared by 3 bases and J by 5 bases, with 9 bases of the junction left unmatched. The CDR3 here is CASSPLRAGGNEQYF. CDR3 DNA, as far as it was read: TGTGCCAGCTCACCCCTCCGGGCAGGGGGCAACGAG.

On this clone: The CDR3 end lies 3 residues beyond the end of the read and is filled in from the germline J gene. V usage is TRBV5-6 and J usage is TRBJ1-1; possible D gene TRBD1, 6 bases. Germline-derived CDR1 and CDR2 are SGHDT and YYEEEE. The CDR3 extends over 15 amino acids. Trimming cost V 4 bases and J 4 bases, with 17 bases left between them. CDR3 loop: CASSPGLRDTTEAFF. CDR3 bases read: TGTGCCAGCAGCCCTGGCCTGAGGGACACCACTGAA.

This clone appeared a few times. The CDR3 end falls 3 residues outside the read, so it is completed with the germline J gene. The genes are TRBV20-1 and TRBJ2-1, with 15 bases identical to TRBD2. This CDR3 spans 18 amino acids. CDR1 and CDR2 from the germline V gene are DFQATT and SNEGSKA (reference sequence). Trimming took 3 bases from V and 3 from J; bases not matched to a gene: 9. CDR3 loop: CSARPIKGLAGGYNEQFF. CDR3 bases read: TGCAGTGCTAGGCCGATTAAGGGACTAGCGGGGGGCTACAATGAG.

This clone was recorded many times. Sequencing ends 3 residues short of the CDR3 end; the germline J gene provides the rest. The chain joins TRBV20-1 to TRBJ2-2; TRBD1 might be the D (6 bases). Trimming shortened V by 3 bases and J by 5 bases, and 19 bases separated the two germline ends. The CDR3 loop spans 16 amino acids. CDR1 is DFQATT, CDR2 SNEGSKA, per germline (reference sequence). Partial CDR3 DNA: TGCAGTGCTAGGCCTAAATATACAGGGCGGACCGGGGAG. Residues: CSARPKYTGRTGE. From start to end, the CDR3 is CSARPKYTGRTGELFF.

Of note for this clone: The read ends 3 residues early relative to the CDR3; the germline J gene fills the gap. This chain connects TRBV7-6 to TRBJ2-1; 11 bases align to TRBD2. The CDR3 consists of 17 residues. With V trimmed by 5 bases and J by 2 bases, 8 bases remained unmatched. Germline V lookup: CDR1 SGHVS, CDR2 FNYEAQ. CDR3 protein: CASSPRLAGTAYNEQFF. The sequenced CDR3 bases are TGTGCCAGCAGCCCCCGACTAGCGGGGACGGCCTACAATGAG.

This clone was recorded at least ten times. Read coverage stops 3 residues before the CDR3 terminus; the germline J gene supplies the remainder. The chain couples TRBV18 to TRBJ2-5; 7 bases line up with TRBD2. The CDR3 is 13 residues long. The trim removed 4 bases at V and 7 bases at J, leaving 6 bases unmatched. The V gene's germline CDR1 is KGHSH and CDR2 LQKENI. CDR3 DNA, as far as it was read: TGTGCCAGCTCACTTCAGCGGGGAGGGACC. This translates into CASSLQRGGT. The CDR3 in full is CASSLQRGGTQYF.